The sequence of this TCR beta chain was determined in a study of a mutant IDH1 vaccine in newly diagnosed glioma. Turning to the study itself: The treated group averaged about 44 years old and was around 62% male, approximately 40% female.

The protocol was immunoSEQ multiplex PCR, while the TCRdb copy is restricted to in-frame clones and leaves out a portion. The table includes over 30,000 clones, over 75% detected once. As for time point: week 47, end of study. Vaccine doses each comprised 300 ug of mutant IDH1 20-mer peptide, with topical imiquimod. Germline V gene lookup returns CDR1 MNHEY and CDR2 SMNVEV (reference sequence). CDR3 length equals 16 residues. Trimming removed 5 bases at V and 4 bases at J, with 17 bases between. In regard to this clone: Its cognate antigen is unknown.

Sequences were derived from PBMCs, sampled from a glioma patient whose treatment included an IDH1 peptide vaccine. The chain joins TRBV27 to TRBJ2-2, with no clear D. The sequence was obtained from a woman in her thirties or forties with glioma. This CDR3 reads CASSTYLRSRTGELFF. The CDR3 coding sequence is TGTGCCAGCAGTACCTATCTACGAAGTCGCACCGGGGAGCTGTTTTTT.